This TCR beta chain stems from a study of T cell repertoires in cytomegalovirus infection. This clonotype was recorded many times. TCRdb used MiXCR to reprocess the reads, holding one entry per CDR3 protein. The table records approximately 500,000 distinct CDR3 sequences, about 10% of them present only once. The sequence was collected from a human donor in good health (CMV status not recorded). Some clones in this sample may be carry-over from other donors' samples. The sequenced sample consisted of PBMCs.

CDR3 bases: TGTGCCAGCAGCTTAGGTTCACCCGACTACGAGCAGTACTTC. Encoded protein: CASSLGSPDYEQYF. The chain has TRBV7-2 and TRBJ2-7; D is unclear. The CDR3 sequence is 14 residues long. Germline V CDR1 and CDR2: SGHTA, FQGNSA. Trimming removed 1 base from V and 3 bases from J, with 10 bases in between. Variable domain in full (rest from reference TRBV7-2 and TRBJ2-7): GAGVSQSPSNKVTEKGKDVELRCDPISGHTALYWYRQSLGQGLEFLIYFQGNSAPDKSGLPSDRFSAERTGGSVSTLTIQRTQQEDSAVYLCASSLGSPDYEQYFGPGTRLTVT.